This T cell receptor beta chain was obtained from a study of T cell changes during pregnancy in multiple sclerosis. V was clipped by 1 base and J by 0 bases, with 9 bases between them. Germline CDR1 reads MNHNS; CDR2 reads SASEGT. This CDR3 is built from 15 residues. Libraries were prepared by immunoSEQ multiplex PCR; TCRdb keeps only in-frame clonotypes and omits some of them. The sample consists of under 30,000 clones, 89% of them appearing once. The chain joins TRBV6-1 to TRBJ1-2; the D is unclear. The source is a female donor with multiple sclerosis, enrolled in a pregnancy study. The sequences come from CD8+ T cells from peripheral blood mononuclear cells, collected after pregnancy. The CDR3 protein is CASSEVQDPNYGYTF. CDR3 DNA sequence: TGTGCCAGCAGTGAAGTGCAGGATCCTAACTATGGCTACACCTTC.